This entry lists 19 T cell receptor beta chains sequenced from one sample in a study of identical twins. MiXCR, applied by TCRdb to the 5' RACE reads, yields one record per CDR3 protein. In the table there are about 810,000 distinct CDR3 sequences, approximately 13% of which are singletons. This sample also belongs to another study, concerning yellow fever vaccine responses in identical twins.

Input material: PBMCs. Every receptor here comes from a woman under 30 in good health.

The V call is TRBV5-1, the J call TRBJ2-5, with D maybe TRBD2 (6 bases). This CDR3 contains 13 residues. The V gene's germline CDR1 is SGHRS and CDR2 YFSETQ. V was shortened by 4 bases and J by 4 bases, with 11 bases between the two germline ends. The CDR3 is CASSSTSLETQYF. The DNA of the CDR3 is TGCGCCAGCAGCAGTACTAGCCTAGAGACCCAGTACTTC.

This clonotype occurred a few times. The J gene is TRBJ2-1, the V gene TRBV9; D gene uncertain. Germline V gene data show CDR1 as SGDLS and CDR2 as YYNGEE. This CDR3 has 15 residues. Trimming removed 0 bases at V and 0 bases at J, with 7 bases between. CDR3 amino acids: CASSVALSSYNEQFF. In DNA, the CDR3 is TGTGCCAGCAGCGTAGCTTTGAGCTCCTACAATGAGCAGTTCTTC.

This clonotype was seen a few times. The chain employs TRBV9 and TRBJ2-2; possibly TRBD2 for D (5 bases). With 5 bases removed from V and 5 bases from J, the gap between germline ends came to 16 bases. The CDR3 runs to 15 residues. Germline assignment: CDR1 SGDLS and CDR2 YYNGEE. In DNA form, the CDR3 reads TGTGCCAGCAGTCGTAAGCGGAGTTCGACCGGGGAGCTGTTTTTT. The encoded protein is CASSRKRSSTGELFF.

This clonotype was picked up a small number of times. The chain is built from TRBV12-3 or TRBV12-4 and TRBJ2-5; TRBD2 matches 7 bases. The junction had 10 bases not matched to a gene; V was cut back by 5 bases and J by 4 bases. This CDR3 spans 15 amino acids. In DNA, the CDR3 is TGTGCCAGCAGTCGTAGGAGCGGGACCGGAGAGACCCAGTACTTC. Encoded protein: CASSRRSGTGETQYF.

This clonotype was found a few times. The CDR3 DNA reads as TGTGCCAGCAGTTTCAGTGGGAGTAGGATCGCCTACGAGCAGTACTTC. Translated, it gives CASSFSGSRIAYEQYF. The rearrangement joins TRBV27 to TRBJ2-7; D might be TRBD2 (5 bases). Deletions cut 3 bases from V and 2 bases from J, with 17 bases between. The V gene's germline CDR1 is MNHEY and CDR2 SMNVEV (reference sequence). The CDR3 has 16 amino acids.

This clonotype was seen ten or more times. V usage is TRBV6-2 or TRBV6-3 and J usage is TRBJ1-1; tentatively, D is TRBD1 (6 bases). The CDR3 runs 15 residues. V lost 6 bases and J lost 4, with 18 bases in between. The V gene's germline CDR1 is MNHEY and CDR2 SVGEGT. CDR3 sequence: CASRTGRGSGTEAFF. CDR3 bases: TGTGCCAGCAGAACTGGCAGGGGATCGGGCACTGAAGCTTTCTTT.

The table lists this clonotype with a few counts. The gene calls are TRBV20-1 and TRBJ1-4; no reliable D call. The CDR3 runs 11 residues. Germline assignment: CDR1 DFQATT and CDR2 SNEGSKA (reference sequence). Trimming shortened V by 6 bases and J by 11 bases, and 13 bases separated the two germline ends. The CDR3 reads CSASDRHKLFF. Written as DNA, the CDR3 is TGCAGTGCGTCCGACCGGCACAAACTGTTTTTT.

The chain recombines TRBV15 with TRBJ1-2, with 9 bases fitting TRBD1. Germline V gene data show CDR1 as LNHNV and CDR2 as YYDKDF (reference sequence). The CDR3 loop spans 16 amino acids. Trimming removed 0 bases from V and 2 bases from J; junction bases left unmatched: 4. The CDR3 sequence is CATSRDWGTGNYGYTF. Written as DNA, the CDR3 is TGTGCCACCAGCAGAGATTGGGGGACAGGGAACTATGGCTACACCTTC.

This clonotype has more than one count but fewer than ten. The rearrangement joins TRBV4-1 to TRBJ2-7; 8 bases align to TRBD1. CDR1 is MGHRA, CDR2 YSYEKL, per germline. Unmatched junction bases numbered 7, after V lost 3 bases and J lost 3 bases. The CDR3 spans 15 residues. The CDR3 reads CASSHPGQGVYEQYV. CDR3 bases: TGCGCCAGCAGCCACCCAGGACAGGGTGTCTACGAGCAGTACGTC.

In its sample, this clonotype was seen many times. V usage is TRBV11-2 and J usage is TRBJ2-6, with unresolved D. V shed 1 base and J shed 0 bases, with 4 bases lying between them. This CDR3 is 15 amino acids long. Germline V gene sequence: CDR1 SGHAT, CDR2 FQNNGV. CDR3 DNA: TGTGCCAGCAGCTTAGGTTTCTCTGGGGCCAACGTCCTGACTTTC. It codes for CASSLGFSGANVLTF.

The CDR3 coding sequence is TGTGCCAGCAGTGACAAGCTTGATCAGCCCCAGCATTTT. Its translation: CASSDKLDQPQHF. V usage is TRBV2 and J usage is TRBJ1-5; D call uncertain. The V end was cut by 3 bases, the J end by 5 bases, with 8 bases between. The germline V gene encodes CDR1 SNHLY and CDR2 FYNNEI. The CDR3 is 13 amino acids. Supplemented by reference TRBV2 and TRBJ1-5, the full variable domain reads EPEVTQTPSHQVTQMGQEVILRCVPISNHLYFYWYRQILGQKVEFLVSFYNNEISEKSEIFDDQFSVERPDGSNFTLKIRSTKLEDSAMYFCASSDKLDQPQHFGDGTRLSIL.

This clonotype came up a few times. The chain joins TRBV28 to TRBJ2-5, with TRBD1 matching over 7 bases. This CDR3 spans 16 amino acids. V shed 6 bases and J 1 base; nucleotides not matched to a gene: 11. Germline loops: CDR1 MDHEN, CDR2 SYDVKM. CDR3 sequence reads: CASRPTRTGPQETQYF. DNA for the CDR3: TGTGCCAGCAGGCCCACTCGGACAGGCCCCCAAGAGACCCAGTACTTC.

This clonotype was counted at least ten times. V is TRBV3-1 and J is TRBJ1-1, with D possibly being TRBD1 (6 bases). CDR3 length equals 13 residues. The germline V and J ends were trimmed by 4 bases and 1 base, with 7 bases remaining between them. Germline V CDR1 and CDR2: LGHDT, YNNKEL (reference sequence). The DNA of the CDR3 is TGTGCCAGCAGCCCGGGGGCGAACACTGAAGCTTTCTTT. Its protein product is CASSPGANTEAFF.

This clonotype was recorded many times. The rearrangement joins TRBV5-1 to TRBJ1-2; D is unresolved. V dropped 2 bases and J dropped 2 bases, with 13 bases sitting between them. Germline values: CDR1 SGHRS, CDR2 YFSETQ. The CDR3 consists of 15 residues. DNA of the CDR3: TGCGCCAGCAGCTTCCAGGCCTCCCCCAACTATGGCTACACCTTC. This codes for CASSFQASPNYGYTF.

This clonotype was seen ten or more times. The chain links TRBV5-1 to TRBJ1-2, with D hard to call. Germline CDR1 and CDR2: SGHRS and YFSETQ. The CDR3 is 14 residues long. Trimming cost V 4 bases and J 0 bases, with 10 bases left between them. CDR3 sequence reads: CASSPGVSNYGYTF. The CDR3 coding sequence is TGCGCCAGCAGCCCCGGAGTATCTAACTATGGCTACACCTTC.

The chain combines TRBV6-1 with TRBJ2-1; the D gene could be TRBD1 or TRBD2 (5 bases each). The V end was cut by 5 bases, the J end by 2 bases, with 13 bases between. The germline V gene encodes CDR1 MNHNS and CDR2 SASEGT. CDR3 length: 15 residues. CDR3 region: CASSTRDGTYNEQFF. CDR3 coding DNA: TGTGCCAGCAGTACCCGGGACGGAACCTACAATGAGCAGTTCTTC.

This clonotype was counted only a few times. This sequence joins TRBV28 and TRBJ2-3, with 11 nucleotides matching TRBD2. The CDR3 is 17 amino acids. Germline CDR1 reads MDHEN; CDR2 reads SYDVKM. The junction had 4 bases not matched to a gene; V was cut back by 2 bases and J by 0 bases. CDR3 in amino acids: CASSLRTSGLSTDTQYF. In nucleotides, the CDR3 is TGTGCCAGCAGTTTAAGGACTAGCGGGCTCAGCACAGATACGCAGTATTTT.

V and J are TRBV6-5 and TRBJ2-1; either TRBD1 or TRBD2 may supply D (5 bases each). The germline V and J ends were trimmed by 2 bases and 0 bases, with 11 bases remaining between them. The CDR3 runs to 16 residues. Germline CDR1 and CDR2: MNHEY and SVGAGI. The DNA of the CDR3 is TGTGCCAGCAGTTACGGGGGTATGAGCTCCTACAATGAGCAGTTCTTC. Protein: CASSYGGMSSYNEQFF.

The sample holds many counts of this clonotype. The J gene is TRBJ2-7, the V gene TRBV28, with D tentatively TRBD2 (5 bases). V lost 3 bases, J lost 7 bases, and 10 bases lay in between. CDR1 is MDHEN, CDR2 SYDVKM, per germline. The CDR3 sequence is 12 residues long. This CDR3 reads CASSFGVEEQYV. In nucleotides, the CDR3 is TGTGCCAGCAGTTTCGGGGTTGAAGAGCAGTACGTC.